The 26 T cell receptor beta chains given below trace back to one sample, sequenced in a study of regulatory T cells in long-lasting Graves disease. Time point of the sample: persistent/refractory GD, antithyroid drugs over 5 years with positive TRAb. PBMCs were the source of the RNA used for TCR sequencing. Construction of the TCR beta libraries employed iRepertoire HTBI primers in conjunction with Arm-PCR of CDR3 regions. TCRdb analysed the multiplex PCR reads with MiXCR anew, one entry per CDR3 protein. The repertoire holds over 250,000 distinct CDR3 sequences, roughly a fifth seen once, with approximately 53% in the top ten. The source material was peripheral blood mononuclear cells (PBMCs), sampled when the disease was refractory, from a patient treated with antithyroid drugs. These receptors were obtained from a female donor with Graves disease.

This chain links TRBV28 with TRBJ2-7; weak D call: TRBD1 (5 bases). Looked up from germline, CDR1 is MDHEN and CDR2 is SYDVKM. This CDR3 spans 11 amino acids. V was trimmed by 6 bases and J by 12 bases, leaving 15 bases between them. CDR3 amino acids: CASRDSQRAYF. The CDR3, as DNA: TGTGCCAGCAGAGACAGTCAAAGGGCGTACTTC.

This clonotype was picked up one time. This may arise from a read error, as a much more abundant clone is one base away. The CDR3 does not close with the conserved phenylalanine or tryptophan, likely indicating a read error. This sequence joins TRBV28 and TRBJ2-7; 11 bases fit TRBD2. Germline lookup yields CDR1 MDHEN and CDR2 SYDVKM. CDR3 length: 13 residues. V lost 5 bases, J lost 7 bases, and 4 bases stayed unmatched. In DNA form, the CDR3 reads TGTGCCAGCAGTATAGCGGGAGGGACAGAGCAGTACTCC. It is translated as CASSIAGGTEQYS.

This clonotype has more than one count but fewer than ten. The rearrangement joins TRBV13 to TRBJ1-1; TRBD1 is a possible D gene (6 bases). This CDR3 spans 17 amino acids. Germline CDR1 PRHDT, CDR2 FYEKMQ (reference sequence). The V end was cut by 4 bases, the J end by 1 base, with 19 bases between. CDR3 bases: TGTGCCAGCAGCTCCGGGACACACACCTGGGGGAACACTGAAGCTTTCTTT. This gives the protein CASSSGTHTWGNTEAFF.

This clonotype occurred a few times. This chain joins TRBV28 and TRBJ2-7; D remains ambiguous. This CDR3 contains 14 residues. V lost 4 bases and J 2 bases, leaving 12 bases between the germline ends. Germline values: CDR1 MDHEN, CDR2 SYDVKM. The CDR3 spells CASSSGSEPYEQYF. DNA of the CDR3: TGTGCCAGCAGTTCCGGGTCGGAGCCCTACGAGCAGTACTTC.

This clonotype was picked up many times. The rearrangement uses TRBV6-2 or TRBV6-3 and TRBJ2-7; D could derive from TRBD1 or TRBD2 (5 bases each). This CDR3 is built from 16 residues. The V end lost 6 bases, the J end lost 0 bases, and 18 bases lay between the germline ends. CDR1 is MNHEY, CDR2 SVGEGT, per germline. CDR3 loop: CASSRTSGTSSYEQYF. Written as DNA, the CDR3 is TGTGCCAGCAGCCGGACCTCCGGGACGAGCTCCTACGAGCAGTACTTC.

This clonotype has a handful of counts. The chain joins TRBV27 to TRBJ2-7, with 7 bases identical to TRBD1. This CDR3 has 15 amino acids. Germline loops: CDR1 MNHEY, CDR2 SMNVEV (reference sequence). Germline trimming cut 5 bases from V and 6 bases from J; bases unmatched to any gene: 13. The CDR3 DNA reads TGTGCCAGCAGTACAAAAAGGGGGCTTCGGAGCGAGCAGTACTTC. Protein: CASSTKRGLRSEQYF.

This clonotype was detected ten times or more. The V gene is TRBV12-3 or TRBV12-4, the J gene TRBJ1-4; D ambiguous. The ends were cut back, 5 bases at V and 8 bases at J, with 15 bases in the middle. The CDR3 runs 14 residues. This CDR3 reads CASSRSGMTEKLFF. CDR3 bases: TGTGCCAGCAGTCGATCCGGGATGACGGAAAAACTGTTTTTT.

This clonotype was seen many times. This rearrangement joins TRBV7-8 to TRBJ2-2; 7 bases map to TRBD2. Germline V gene lookup returns CDR1 SGHVS and CDR2 FQNEAQ. Trimming took 2 bases from V and 7 from J; bases not matched to a gene: 4. This CDR3 has 14 residues. CDR3 in amino acids: CASSLREGNGELFF. CDR3 bases: TGTGCCAGCAGCTTAAGGGAGGGGAACGGGGAGCTGTTTTTT.

This chain joins TRBV29-1 and TRBJ2-5; no reliable D call. Germline V CDR1 and CDR2: SQVTM, ANQGSEA. V lost 2 bases and J lost 0, with 10 bases in between. The CDR3 has 14 amino acids. The CDR3 region is CSVETDRYQETQYF. CDR3 nucleotide sequence: TGCAGCGTTGAAACAGACCGTTACCAAGAGACCCAGTACTTC.

V is TRBV6-1 and J is TRBJ2-1, with 10 nucleotides matching TRBD1. Trimming cost V 6 bases and J 9 bases; bases outside gene matches: 5. The CDR3 runs to 13 residues. Germline assignment: CDR1 MNHNS and CDR2 SASEGT. CDR3 sequence: CASRTTGGPEQFF. The CDR3 nucleotides read TGTGCCAGCAGAACGACAGGGGGCCCTGAGCAGTTCTTC.

The chain uses TRBV5-1 and TRBJ2-7; 7 bases agree with TRBD1. CDR1 and CDR2 (germline): SGHRS, YFSETQ. The CDR3 has 20 amino acids. V trimming: 0 bases; J trimming: 2 bases; junction bases outside the gene matches: 20. The CDR3 sequence: CASSLEVWDRIRRETYEQYF. CDR3 in DNA: TGCGCCAGCAGCTTGGAAGTTTGGGACAGAATACGACGAGAGACCTACGAGCAGTACTTC.

The sample holds many counts of this clonotype. V usage is TRBV6-1 and J usage is TRBJ2-5; D may be TRBD1 (7 bases). Germline CDR1 MNHNS, CDR2 SASEGT. V was cut by 7 bases and J by 2 bases, with 17 bases left in between. The CDR3 has 15 residues. CDR3 nucleotides: TGTGCCAGCACGTACAGGGGAGGAGGGCAAGAGACCCAGTACTTC. This codes for CASTYRGGGQETQYF.

This clonotype was seen many times. The rearrangement uses TRBV6-1 and TRBJ1-1; D is perhaps TRBD1 (5 bases). The CDR3 loop spans 12 amino acids. Trimming shortened V by 10 bases and J by 1 base, and 10 bases separated the two germline ends. Germline V lookup: CDR1 MNHNS, CDR2 SASEGT. CDR3: CATLQENTEAFF. CDR3 bases: TGTGCCACCCTACAGGAGAACACTGAAGCTTTCTTT.

This clonotype was observed a few times. This chain connects TRBV20-1 to TRBJ1-2; no definite D call. The CDR3 contains 11 residues. Per the germline V gene, CDR1 is DFQATT and CDR2 is SNEGSKA (reference sequence). V lost 0 bases, J lost 4 bases, and 3 bases lay in between. CDR3 sequence: CSARELYGYTF. The CDR3 region has the DNA TGCAGTGCTAGAGAACTCTATGGCTACACCTTC.

This clonotype was counted between two and nine times. The chain combines TRBV28 with TRBJ1-1; D remains unclear. The CDR3 contains 14 residues. V shed 5 bases and J shed 6 bases, with 16 bases lying between them. Germline CDR1 is MDHEN and CDR2 is SYDVKM. The CDR3 DNA reads as TGTGCCAGCAGTGCCTTTTTTGAGAGGGCTGAAGCTTTCTTT. This translates into CASSAFFERAEAFF.

This clonotype was picked up a small number of times. The chain uses TRBV9 and TRBJ2-6; D gene ambiguous. With 3 bases removed from V and 0 bases from J, the gap between germline ends came to 4 bases. Germline V gene lookup returns CDR1 SGDLS and CDR2 YYNGEE. The CDR3 consists of 14 residues. Here the CDR3 DNA reads TGTGCCAGCAGCGGAAGCTCTGGGGCCAACGTCCTGACTTTC. The encoded protein is CASSGSSGANVLTF.

This clonotype has a count of ten or more. V and J are TRBV2 and TRBJ1-4; D remains ambiguous. Per germline, CDR1 SNHLY and CDR2 FYNNEI. CDR3 size: 14 residues. The ends were cut back, 8 bases at V and 2 bases at J, with 12 bases in the middle. DNA for the CDR3: TGTGCCAGCTCAGTCGGGGTTACTAATGAAAAACTGTTTTTT. Its protein is CASSVGVTNEKLFF.

In this sample, this clonotype turned up a few times. The rearrangement uses TRBV4-1 and TRBJ2-4; the D call may be TRBD1 or TRBD2 (6 bases each). V was trimmed by 0 bases and J by 5 bases, leaving 14 bases between them. CDR1 is MGHRA and CDR2 is YSYEKL in the germline V gene. The CDR3 runs 16 residues. The CDR3 coding sequence is TGCGCCAGCAGCCAAGAGTCTGGGGGGCTCCAAAACATTCAGTACTTC. It yields the protein CASSQESGGLQNIQYF.

A few counts support this clonotype. The chain combines TRBV27 with TRBJ1-4; no firm D call. With 5 bases removed from V and 7 bases from J, the gap between germline ends came to 11 bases. The CDR3 contains 13 residues. Looked up from germline, CDR1 is MNHEY and CDR2 is SMNVEV (reference sequence). The CDR3 loop is CASSNRYGEKLFF. For the CDR3, the DNA is TGTGCCAGCAGTAACCGTTATGGTGAAAAACTGTTTTTT.

This chain uses TRBV2 with TRBJ2-2; TRBD2 matches at 8 bases. CDR3 length: 17 residues. Germline V CDR1 and CDR2: SNHLY, FYNNEI. The ends lost 2 bases at V and 0 bases at J; junction bases unmatched: 5. The CDR3 loop is CASSEISGKSNTGELFF. CDR3 bases: TGTGCCAGCAGTGAAATTAGCGGGAAGTCGAACACCGGGGAGCTGTTTTTT.

The table lists this clonotype with many counts. V gene TRBV6-1 combines with J gene TRBJ2-2; the match to TRBD2 covers 11 bases. Germline V CDR1 and CDR2: MNHNS, SASEGT. The V segment lost 6 bases and the J segment 7 bases; nucleotides outside the gene matches: 7. This CDR3 region has 15 residues. The CDR3 here is CASSQLAGDVGELFF. In DNA form, the CDR3 reads TGTGCCAGCAGCCAACTAGCGGGAGACGTCGGGGAGCTGTTTTTT.

This sequence joins TRBV4-2 and TRBJ2-5, with D perhaps being TRBD1 or TRBD2 (5 bases each). The J call is doubtful: the DNA matches TRBJ2-7 better. The length of the CDR3 is 15 residues. CDR1 and CDR2 (germline): LGHNA, YNFKEQ. The CDR3 DNA follows: TGTGCCAGCAGCCGTGGGACGGACGATAGCTACGAGCAGTACTTC. The encoded protein is CASSRGTDDSYEQYF.

This clonotype was detected ten times or more. The rearrangement uses TRBV28 and TRBJ1-1; no firm D call. In germline, CDR1 is MDHEN, CDR2 SYDVKM. V was pared by 2 bases and J by 7 bases, with 5 bases between. The CDR3 has 11 amino acids. In DNA form, the CDR3 reads TGTGCCAGCAGTTTAACAATTGAAGCTTTCTTT. This codes for CASSLTIEAFF.

CDR3 DNA: TGCGCCAGCAGACTGGGACAGGGGGCGACTGAAGCTTTCTTT. Amino acids: CASRLGQGATEAFF. This chain links TRBV5-1 with TRBJ1-1, with 12 bases identical to TRBD1. J lost 5 bases, V lost 5 bases, and 4 bases had no gene match. The CDR3 covers 14 residues. CDR1 and CDR2 (germline): SGHRS, YFSETQ.

The rearrangement uses TRBV11-3 and TRBJ1-5; no reliable D call. From germline, CDR1 is SGHNT and CDR2 YENEEA. The V end was cut by 8 bases, the J end by 0 bases, with 17 bases between. The CDR3 consists of 16 residues. In nucleotides, the CDR3 is TGTGCCAGCCCCGGGCCACAACGTGATAGCAATCAGCCCCAGCATTTT. Its protein is CASPGPQRDSNQPQHF.

This clonotype was observed many times. This rearrangement joins TRBV28 to TRBJ1-6, with 12 bases fitting TRBD1. The CDR3 is 17 residues long. Germline CDR1 is MDHEN and CDR2 is SYDVKM. The junction had 10 bases not matched to a gene; V was cut back by 4 bases and J by 9 bases. The CDR3 here is CASSYRDRGHLSSPLHF. Written as DNA, the CDR3 is TGTGCCAGCAGTTACCGGGACAGGGGGCATCTGAGTTCACCCCTCCACTTT.